Given below is one T cell receptor (beta chain) in context. This clone's antigen is unknown. No base quality information exists; no much larger clone differs at one position. The sample is drawn from a study of robustness of blood B and T cell sequencing (dated by TCRdb to 2017 to 2018). For context, the study as a whole: The goal of the study was to figure out the amount of peripheral blood required to reliably characterize the TCRbeta and IgG repertoires of an individual. Each of the roughly ten independently drawn blood samples had its TCRbeta and IgG repertoires measured. For technical replicates, two replicate TCRbeta cDNA libraries were prepared from one shared RNA pool that came from a single 10 ml draw. The study at large found these results: No improvement in the overlap of rare TCRbeta clonotypes was observed when tubes were pooled, implying that much larger blood volumes would be needed for rare TCRbeta clonotypes to be captured. Between the technical replicate libraries, nearly 95% of the top 10,000 TCRbeta clonotypes in one library were also present in the other library. Because EDTA tubes had to be fractionated immediately, the use of EDTA tubes in multi-site collections was limited. One pair of TCRbeta libraries showed evidence of cross-contamination, likely from batch processing; the shared UMI-sequence pairs were removed. Combining 3 or 4 tubes (roughly 30-45 ml blood) brought coverage of the top 10,000 TCRbeta clonotypes close to saturation. The 1,000 most abundant TCRbeta clonotypes from the pooled draws were found in every single 10 ml sample. The TCRbeta rarefaction curves did not fully level off, which suggests under-sequencing or many low-abundance clonotypes.

Receptor libraries were prepared by PCR. Sequencing was performed on an Illumina MiSeq. cDNA was synthesized with SMARTScribe reverse transcriptase and a 5' template-switch oligo that added a universal priming site. A 12-nucleotide random unique molecular identifier (UMI) was carried by the template-switch oligo, and each cDNA molecule was tagged with this UMI. Chain-specific reverse primers targeted TCRbeta transcripts during reverse transcription. Leftover template-switch adapters were removed by uracil DNA glycosylase treatment, and cDNA was purified using a Qiagen MinElute kit. The first PCR used KAPA HiFi HotStart ReadyMix for 20 to 25 cycles, split across four 50 ul reactions with step-out primers. Products of the first-round PCR were gel-purified before additional amplification. Illumina Nextera adapters were attached in a second PCR of 7 to 8 cycles, and the libraries were then purified and pooled. A 50-nucleotide 5' read captured the UMI barcode for each TCRbeta molecule. Regarding the original processing steps: Using the MIGEC toolkit, reads were grouped by UMI into consensus reads. PEAR was used to merge forward and reverse consensus reads, producing the final reads. Identical UMI-sequence pairs shared across libraries were treated as cross-sample contamination and removed by a custom decontamination script. MIGMAP, a wrapper around IgBLAST, was used to carry out V(D)J assignment and CDR3 extraction. TCR clonotypes were defined by identical V gene, J gene and CDR3 amino acid sequence; CDR1 and CDR2 were not sequenced. TCRdb itself trimmed the public reads at Q25 with fastp, ran MiXCR and retained productive beta chains. CDR3 protein duplicates are merged, each entry listing the most common genes and DNA. These V and J calls originate from TCRdb's pipeline instead of the authors' own analysis. This sample lists about 1,500 distinct CDR3 sequences; about 63% were detected once. About two fifths of the sample lies in the top ten.

TCRbeta repertoires were measured from mRNA instead of genomic DNA, an approach that captures expressed receptors. Leukocytes from the buffy coat were collected into Trizol, and RNA was extracted using the Direct-zol RNA MiniPrep Plus kit with no cell sorting. To separate plasma, buffy coat and red blood cells, EDTA blood tubes were immediately centrifuged at 4 degrees C. The germline V and J ends show losses of 0 bases and 8 bases respectively, and no gene match explains 10 bases of the junction. Per the germline V gene (reference sequence), LNHNV is the CDR1 and YYDKDF is the CDR2. The CDR3 contains 16 residues, cysteine and phenylalanine counted. Kept here is only the CDR3 DNA, which spans 48 bases and is read in frame from base 1.

Sequenced sample: peripheral blood. The chain joins TRBV15 to TRBJ1-2, and 9 bases in between align with TRBD1. The origin of this receptor is a human donor in good health. In nucleotides, the sequence is TGTGCCACCAGCAGAGATGGGACGTGGGACAGGGACGGCTACACCTTC. This codes for CATSRDGTWDRDGYTF.